This T cell receptor beta chain was identified in a study of vaccination effects on CD4 cells after COVID-19. Study-level background: Each person got two doses of an mRNA SARS-CoV-2 vaccine, BNT162b2 or mRNA-1273. Regarding the study as a whole: Late post-vaccination, clones induced by infection and those induced by vaccine underwent marked clonal contraction.

In the ViraFEST assay, antigen-specific CD4+ clonotypes were identified by expansion after peptide-pool stimulation. Having been cultured for ten to eleven days, the cells underwent CD4+ T cell isolation. Nucleocapsid antibody tests were negative, and the vaccine recipients had no prior SARS-CoV-2 infection. PBMC cultures contained two million cells per well, approximately 11 IU/ml IL-2 and around 9.4 ug/ml peptides. Both day 3 and day 7 saw half the medium replaced with IL-2 medium. The table came from immunoSEQ multiplex PCR; TCRdb's copy has only in-frame clones and leaves some out. The sample has about 28,000 clones, 75% to 85% seen once. Concerning this clone: Its antigen is unknown.

The input for sequencing was CD4+ T cells from PBMCs cultured with SARS-CoV-2 spike peptides, taken before COVID-19 vaccination. This TCR derives from a human donor who received a COVID-19 vaccine.

CDR3 sequence reads: CAGHRGPDSPLHF. In DNA form, the CDR3 reads TGTGCCGGCCACAGGGGGCCGGATTCACCCCTCCACTTT. The chain is built from TRBV6-5 and TRBJ1-6; 9 bases are a match to TRBD1. Losses at the gene ends were 11 bases for V and 8 bases for J; bases not matched to a gene: 7. The CDR3 consists of 13 residues. CDR1 and CDR2 (germline): MNHEY, SVGAGI.